The 6 T cell receptor beta chains reported below all come from one sample, sequenced in a study of control samples from healthy donors and cancer patients. Clones were sequenced by immunoSEQ multiplex PCR, and TCRdb holds only the in-frame ones, with some missing. The sample has approximately 100,000 clones; 85% to 90% are singletons. The source material was blood. Receptor source: a man in his thirties or forties in good health.

The CDR3 nucleotides are TGTGCCTGGAGTGTACCCCGGACAGCCCGAGGCGACTATGGCTACACCTTC. Its translation: CAWSVPRTARGDYGYTF. This sequence joins TRBV30 and TRBJ1-2; D is possibly TRBD1 (6 bases). Trimming cost V 0 bases and J 3 bases, with 20 bases left between them. The CDR3 spans 17 residues. Looked up from germline, CDR1 is GTSNPN and CDR2 is SVGIG (reference sequence). The whole variable domain, filled in from reference TRBV30 and TRBJ1-2, reads SQTIHQWPATLVQPVGSPLSLECTVEGTSNPNLYWYRQAAGRGLQLLFYSVGIGQISSEVPQNLSASRPQDRQFILSSKKLLLSDSGFYLCAWSVPRTARGDYGYTFGSGTRLTVV.

The rearrangement joins TRBV18 to TRBJ2-3, with D possibly matching TRBD1 (6 bases). The CDR3 has 15 residues. The ends were cut back, 2 bases at V and 1 base at J, with 10 bases in the middle. Germline V gene sequence: CDR1 KGHSH, CDR2 LQKENI. CDR3 region: CASSPWGLGTDTQYF. The CDR3 coding sequence is TGTGCCAGCTCACCATGGGGGCTGGGCACAGATACGCAGTATTTT.

The chain links TRBV12-3 or TRBV12-4 to TRBJ2-1; D may correspond to TRBD1 or TRBD2 (5 bases each). Trimming took off 5 bases at V and 10 bases at J, with 12 bases between the two ends. There are 12 residues in the CDR3. The CDR3 DNA follows: TGTGCCAGCAGTGTGACGTGGGGGGAGCAGTTCTTC. It specifies CASSVTWGEQFF.

This clone has a handful of counts. The chain uses TRBV19 and TRBJ1-2; the D gene is possibly TRBD1 (6 bases). Germline V lookup: CDR1 LNHDA, CDR2 SQIVND (reference sequence). Between the trimmed V and J ends, which lost 0 bases and 2 bases, there was a span of 16 bases. The CDR3 sequence is 17 residues long. Written as DNA, the CDR3 is TGTGCCAGTAGTATAGACCACCAAACAGGGTACAACTATGGCTACACCTTC. It specifies CASSIDHQTGYNYGYTF.

The J gene is TRBJ2-5, the V gene TRBV13, with no clear D. Deletions cut 5 bases from V and 5 bases from J, with 15 bases between. CDR1 is PRHDT, CDR2 FYEKMQ, per germline (reference sequence). The CDR3 is made up of 14 amino acids. CDR3: CASSQTGFGETQYF. The CDR3 DNA follows: TGTGCCAGCAGCCAAACTGGGTTCGGGGAGACCCAGTACTTC.

This clone turned up a few times. The chain links TRBV19 to TRBJ2-1, with 9 bases matching TRBD2. This CDR3 spans 16 amino acids. V lost 5 bases, J lost 1 base, and 6 bases stayed unmatched. CDR1 LNHDA and CDR2 SQIVND come from the germline V gene (reference sequence). The CDR3 protein is CASSVQAGGSYNEQFF. The DNA of the CDR3 is TGTGCCAGTAGTGTCCAAGCGGGGGGTTCCTACAATGAGCAGTTCTTC. The variable domain in full, completed from reference TRBV19 and TRBJ2-1, reads DGGITQSPKYLFRKEGQNVTLSCEQNLNHDAMYWYRQDPGQGLRLIYYSQIVNDFQKGDIAEGYSVSREKKESFPLTVTSAQKNPTAFYLCASSVQAGGSYNEQFFGPGTRLTVL.